The 29 T cell receptor beta chains below come from one sample, sequenced in a study of OX40 agonist ivuxolimab in advanced cancers. Clones were read by immunoSEQ multiplex PCR, and TCRdb kept only the in-frame ones, dropping some. The table has about 79,000 clones, 70% to 90% seen once; the top ten hold about 4%. The source material was CD4+ or CD8+ T cells sorted from blood, sampled in a trial of the OX40 agonist ivuxolimab. The receptors here all came from an adult with an advanced solid tumor such as melanoma, head and neck, liver or kidney cancer.

The chain links TRBV19 to TRBJ1-5, with D tentatively TRBD1 (5 bases). The germline V gene encodes CDR1 LNHDA and CDR2 SQIVND (reference sequence). The V end was cut by 3 bases, the J end by 4 bases, with 13 bases between. The CDR3 loop spans 15 amino acids. CDR3 in amino acids: CASSMVRQPNQPQHF. Here the CDR3 DNA reads TGTGCCAGTAGTATGGTTCGACAGCCGAATCAGCCCCAGCATTTT.

The rearrangement joins TRBV29-1 to TRBJ2-7; D is uncertain. The length of the CDR3 is 12 residues. Trimming took off 6 bases at V and 4 bases at J, with 13 bases between the two ends. Germline lookup yields CDR1 SQVTM and CDR2 ANQGSEA. CDR3 bases: TGCAGCGTCTTCCAGACGGGTTACGAGCAGTACTTC. Amino acids: CSVFQTGYEQYF.

The gene calls are TRBV7-9 and TRBJ2-5, with TRBD1 matching 7 bases. The CDR3 consists of 14 residues. V gave up 1 base and J gave up 2 bases; unmatched junction bases: 1. Germline lookup yields CDR1 SEHNR and CDR2 FQNEAQ (reference sequence). The CDR3 loop is CASSLGGQQETQYF. The CDR3 DNA sequence: TGTGCCAGCAGCTTAGGGGGACAGCAAGAGACCCAGTACTTC.

Remarks on this clone: A read error may produce the germline difference seen at one junction end. The V gene is TRBV5-4, the J gene TRBJ1-1; D possibly corresponds to TRBD1 (6 bases). The CDR3 contains 14 residues. Germline values: CDR1 SGHNT, CDR2 YYREEE (reference sequence). The CDR3 is CASSQGSLNTEAFF. As DNA, the CDR3 is TGTGCCAGCAGCCAGGGGAGTCTGAACACTGAGGCTTTCTTT. The whole variable domain, filled in from reference TRBV5-4 and TRBJ1-1, reads ETGVTQSPTHLIKTRGQQVTLRCSSQSGHNTVSWYQQALGQGPQFIFQYYREEENGRGNFPPRFSGLQFPNYSSELNVNALELDDSALYLCASSQGSLNTEAFFGQGTRLTVV.

The chain links TRBV7-9 to TRBJ2-7; D is unresolved. The length of the CDR3 is 12 residues. In germline, CDR1 is SEHNR, CDR2 FQNEAQ (reference sequence). Trimming left V 5 bases short and J 4 bases short, with 9 bases between. CDR3 in amino acids: CASSGTEYEQYF. CDR3 nucleotide sequence: TGTGCCAGCAGCGGAACAGAGTACGAGCAGTACTTC.

The chain joins TRBV27 to TRBJ2-1; 7 positions agree with TRBD2. Trimming removed 0 bases from V and 0 bases from J; junction bases left unmatched: 2. Germline V gene data show CDR1 as MNHEY and CDR2 as SMNVEV (reference sequence). CDR3 length equals 16 residues. In DNA, the CDR3 is TGTGCCAGCAGTTTATCGCGGGAGAGCTCCTACAATGAGCAGTTCTTC. Amino acid sequence: CASSLSRESSYNEQFF.

In DNA form, the CDR3 reads TGTGCCTGGTCCGAGGGGAATACGCAGTATTTT. The encoded protein is CAWSEGNTQYF. This chain connects TRBV30 to TRBJ2-3, with D possibly being TRBD1 or TRBD2 (5 bases each). The V gene's germline CDR1 is GTSNPN and CDR2 SVGIG (reference sequence). Deletions cut 5 bases from V and 7 bases from J, with 10 bases between. This CDR3 comprises 11 residues.

The rearrangement joins TRBV4-2 to TRBJ2-1; TRBD1 might be the D (6 bases). Deletions cut 3 bases from V and 8 bases from J, with 17 bases between. The CDR3 sequence is 15 residues long. CDR1 LGHNA and CDR2 YNFKEQ come from the germline V gene. CDR3 residues: CASSQDGVGADEQFF. The CDR3 DNA sequence: TGTGCCAGCAGCCAGGACGGGGTGGGGGCAGATGAGCAGTTCTTC.

The chain joins TRBV9 to TRBJ1-1; tentatively, D is TRBD1 (5 bases). Germline CDR1 reads SGDLS; CDR2 reads YYNGEE. Trimming stripped 3 bases from V and 8 bases from J, with 23 bases between. The CDR3 sequence is 16 residues long. Here the CDR3 reads CASSATMGLDSLEAFF. The DNA for the CDR3 is TGTGCCAGCAGCGCCACCATGGGTCTTGACAGCCTAGAAGCTTTCTTT.

This clone was observed a single time. The genes are TRBV30 and TRBJ2-1; D is unclear. This CDR3 contains 13 residues. V dropped 0 bases and J dropped 9 bases, with 12 bases sitting between them. Germline lookup yields CDR1 GTSNPN and CDR2 SVGIG (reference sequence). The CDR3 DNA is TGTGCCTGGAGTGTATTGGTTTCGGGTGAGCAGTTCTTC. Encoded protein: CAWSVLVSGEQFF.

The chain carries TRBV7-2 and TRBJ2-7; 8 bases fit TRBD2. Germline CDR1 and CDR2: SGHTA and FQGNSA. The CDR3 consists of 16 residues. Germline trimming cut 1 base from V and 7 bases from J; bases unmatched to any gene: 12. Written as DNA, the CDR3 is TGTGCCAGCAGCTTAGTGGCTAGCGGGTACGCTAGAGAGCAGTACTTC. Its translation: CASSLVASGYAREQYF.

The rearrangement uses TRBV6-5 and TRBJ2-1, with D possibly being TRBD1 or TRBD2 (6 bases each). The CDR3 is 13 residues long. From germline, CDR1 is MNHEY and CDR2 SVGAGI. The V end lost 8 bases, the J end lost 5 bases, and 13 bases lay between the germline ends. This chain's CDR3 is CASRRGLDNEQFF. DNA of the CDR3: TGTGCCAGCCGACGGGGGCTCGACAATGAGCAGTTCTTC.

This sequence joins TRBV28 and TRBJ1-1, with D uncertain. Germline-derived CDR1 and CDR2 are MDHEN and SYDVKM. The germline V and J ends were trimmed by 3 bases and 1 base, with 6 bases remaining between them. CDR3 length: 13 amino acids. Here the CDR3 reads CASSFSANTEAFF. The CDR3 region has the DNA TGTGCCAGCAGTTTTTCCGCGAACACTGAAGCTTTCTTT.

The chain couples TRBV28 to TRBJ1-3; 8 bases are shared with TRBD1. V shed 6 bases and J 3 bases; nucleotides not matched to a gene: 10. There are 16 residues in the CDR3. Germline values: CDR1 MDHEN, CDR2 SYDVKM. This chain's CDR3 is CASRSAGGADGNTIYF. In nucleotides, the CDR3 is TGTGCCAGCAGGTCAGCAGGGGGCGCGGATGGAAACACCATATATTTT.

V usage is TRBV4-3 and J usage is TRBJ1-4, with 8 bases matching TRBD1. The V segment lost 0 bases and the J segment 13 bases; nucleotides outside the gene matches: 16. In germline, CDR1 is LGHNA, CDR2 YSLEER. This CDR3 has 17 amino acids. This chain's CDR3 is CASSQDFGPGQAVGLFF. In DNA form, the CDR3 reads TGCGCCAGCAGCCAAGATTTTGGTCCGGGACAGGCAGTCGGACTGTTTTTT.

The V gene is TRBV5-1, the J gene TRBJ2-3; TRBD2 is a possible D gene (5 bases). Between the trimmed V and J ends, which lost 0 bases and 4 bases, there was a span of 6 bases. The CDR3 is 13 residues long. Germline V CDR1 and CDR2: SGHRS, YFSETQ. CDR3 nucleotides: TGCGCCAGCAGCTTGGCCGGGGCAGATACGCAGTATTTT. This codes for CASSLAGADTQYF.

The V and J genes are TRBV7-9 and TRBJ2-1; 8 nucleotides line up with TRBD2. V shed 5 bases and J 7 bases; nucleotides not matched to a gene: 19. The length of the CDR3 is 18 residues. Germline V CDR1 and CDR2: SEHNR, FQNEAQ (reference sequence). The CDR3 DNA follows: TGTGCCAGCAGCCCGGGGTGGCGACTAAGCGGGAGTGGGAATGAGCAGTTCTTC. It is translated as CASSPGWRLSGSGNEQFF.

This clone was detected only a few times. V usage is TRBV10-3 and J usage is TRBJ2-7, with D perhaps matching TRBD1 or TRBD2 (5 bases each). V shed 7 bases and J shed 0 bases, with 13 bases lying between them. The CDR3 length is 14 residues. Germline CDR1 is ENHRY and CDR2 is SYGVKD. Here the CDR3 DNA reads TGTGCCATCAAGGGGACGGCGGTCTCCTACGAGCAGTACTTC. Translating gives CAIKGTAVSYEQYF.

The chain recombines TRBV28 with TRBJ1-4; TRBD1 matches at 8 bases. Germline assignment: CDR1 MDHEN and CDR2 SYDVKM. V shed 6 bases, J shed 7 bases, and the junction held 10 bases outside the gene matches. The CDR3 sequence is 15 residues long. Written as DNA, the CDR3 is TGTGCCAGCAGCTCCAGACAGGGGACGGGTGAAAAACTGTTTTTT. This codes for CASSSRQGTGEKLFF.

The chain carries TRBV14 and TRBJ2-1; TRBD2 is a possible D gene (5 bases). The CDR3 loop spans 15 amino acids. The V gene's germline CDR1 is SGHDN and CDR2 FVKESK. The V end was cut by 0 bases, the J end by 4 bases, with 10 bases between. CDR3 residues: CASSQEAGWYNEQFF. CDR3 nucleotides: TGTGCCAGCAGCCAAGAGGCGGGTTGGTACAATGAGCAGTTCTTC.

The rearrangement links TRBV9 to TRBJ2-1; 10 nucleotides agree with TRBD2. The CDR3 covers 15 residues. V shed 0 bases and J 6 bases; nucleotides not matched to a gene: 3. Germline CDR1 is SGDLS and CDR2 is YYNGEE. The CDR3 region is CASSVVASGSNEQFF. The CDR3 coding sequence is TGTGCCAGCAGCGTAGTGGCTAGCGGGAGCAATGAGCAGTTCTTC. Full variable domain (rest looked up from reference TRBV9 and TRBJ2-1): DSGVTQTPKHLITATGQRVTLRCSPRSGDLSVYWYQQSLDQGLQFLIQYYNGEERAKGNILERFSAQQFPDLHSELNLSSLELGDSALYFCASSVVASGSNEQFFGPGTRLTVL.

This clone came up once. The chain has TRBV5-8 and TRBJ2-7, with D unclear. From germline, CDR1 is SGHTS and CDR2 YDEGEE. CDR3 length: 14 amino acids. Trimming took 0 bases from V and 1 from J, leaving 8 bases between them. The CDR3 protein is CASSLVGTSYEQYF. As DNA, the CDR3 is TGTGCCAGCAGCTTGGTGGGAACATCCTACGAGCAGTACTTC.

Only one count was recorded for this clone. This chain uses TRBV15 with TRBJ1-2; 8 bases are a match to TRBD1. CDR1 is LNHNV and CDR2 is YYDKDF in the germline V gene (reference sequence). The V gene end was trimmed by 5 bases and the J gene end by 6 bases; junction bases not matched to a gene: 5. The CDR3 loop spans 13 amino acids. CDR3 residues: CATSLQGAHGYTF. The CDR3, as DNA: TGTGCCACCAGCCTCCAGGGGGCGCATGGCTACACCTTC.

This chain uses TRBV11-2 with TRBJ2-7; TRBD2 aligns across 7 bases. Germline CDR1 and CDR2: SGHAT and FQNNGV. V was clipped by 4 bases and J by 6 bases; unmatched bases: 12. The CDR3 totals 15 residues. The CDR3, as DNA: TGTGCCAGCAGCTCACTTCGGGGGGTGGCGAGCGAGCAGTACTTC. It specifies CASSSLRGVASEQYF. Using reference TRBV11-2 and TRBJ2-7 for the parts outside the CDR3, the full variable domain is EAGVAQSPRYKIIEKRQSVAFWCNPISGHATLYWYQQILGQGPKLLIQFQNNGVVDDSQLPKDRFSAERLKGVDSTLKIQPAKLEDSAVYLCASSSLRGVASEQYFGPGTRLTVT.

The genes are TRBV11-2 and TRBJ2-5; 14 nucleotides line up with TRBD2. The CDR3 contains 17 residues. Germline-derived CDR1 and CDR2 are SGHAT and FQNNGV. Trimming cost V 1 base and J 11 bases; bases outside gene matches: 12. The CDR3: CASSLGLAGGSYVKQYF. The DNA of the CDR3 is TGTGCCAGCAGCTTAGGACTAGCGGGAGGGTCCTACGTTAAGCAGTACTTC.

V usage is TRBV7-2 and J usage is TRBJ1-5; 10 bases agree with TRBD1. The CDR3 runs to 15 residues. Germline V CDR1 and CDR2: SGHTA, FQGNSA. The junction had 6 bases not matched to a gene; V was cut back by 5 bases and J by 5 bases. The DNA for the CDR3 is TGTGCCAGCAGCCCCCGGACAGGGGGTCATCAGCCCCAGCATTTT. Encoded protein: CASSPRTGGHQPQHF.

This chain uses TRBV11-2 with TRBJ2-2, with 11 bases fitting TRBD2. The CDR3 runs 17 residues. The V and J ends lost 4 bases and 3 bases, in that order; junction bases with no gene match: 7. Germline V gene data show CDR1 as SGHAT and CDR2 as FQNNGV. The CDR3 bases are TGTGCCAGCAGCTCCCTAGCGGGAGGTATTTACACCGGGGAGCTGTTTTTT. Translated: CASSSLAGGIYTGELFF.

CDR3 sequence: CAILSTADEGTDTQYF. CDR3 coding DNA: TGTGCCATCTTAAGTACGGCCGATGAAGGCACAGATACGCAGTATTTT. The genes are TRBV10-3 and TRBJ2-3; the D is unclear. The CDR3 runs 16 residues. Germline values: CDR1 ENHRY, CDR2 SYGVKD. The V end was cut by 8 bases, the J end by 1 base, with 19 bases between.

This chain connects TRBV10-1 to TRBJ2-1, with D hard to call. This CDR3 contains 12 residues. The germline CDR1 and CDR2 sequences are WNHNN and SYGVQD (reference sequence). V was shortened by 4 bases and J by 6 bases, with 7 bases between the two germline ends. The CDR3 here is CASSAQVNEQFF. Here the CDR3 DNA reads TGCGCCAGCAGTGCCCAGGTCAATGAGCAGTTCTTC.